Listed here are 17 T cell receptor beta chains from one sample, sequenced in a study of cytomegalovirus exposure and HLA in healthy donors. PCR employed 60 Vbeta and 13 Jbeta primers. TCRdb's copy holds only in-frame clones and misses some; the assay was immunoSEQ multiplex PCR. In the table there are 85,000 to 130,000 clones, over 75% of which are singletons. The sequenced sample was PBMCs. The receptors were sampled from a man aged 60 to 69 in good health and CMV-seropositive.

The rearrangement joins TRBV5-4 to TRBJ2-1; 10 bases map to TRBD2. The V segment lost 4 bases and the J segment 8 bases; nucleotides outside the gene matches: 12. Germline CDR1 is SGHNT and CDR2 is YYREEE (reference sequence). The CDR3 length is 16 residues. CDR3 protein: CASSPGGLAMVDEQFF. CDR3 DNA sequence: TGTGCCAGCAGCCCAGGGGGACTAGCGATGGTCGATGAGCAGTTCTTC.

This clone counts as medium-sized. This sequence joins TRBV18 and TRBJ1-1; no reliable D call. There are 14 residues in the CDR3. With 0 bases removed from V and 4 bases from J, the gap between germline ends came to 9 bases. CDR1 KGHSH and CDR2 LQKENI come from the germline V gene. The CDR3 is CASSPPAGSTEAFF. In DNA form, the CDR3 reads TGTGCCAGCTCACCACCGGCGGGGAGCACTGAAGCTTTCTTT.

The rearrangement joins TRBV7-6 to TRBJ2-7; 9 bases are shared with TRBD1. The germline V gene encodes CDR1 SGHVS and CDR2 FNYEAQ. There are 16 residues in the CDR3. V shed 4 bases and J 4 bases; nucleotides not matched to a gene: 11. The CDR3 protein is CASSSLTGGYVYEQYF. In DNA form, the CDR3 reads TGTGCCAGCAGCTCGTTAACAGGGGGCTATGTATACGAGCAGTACTTC.

This chain joins TRBV6-1 and TRBJ1-1, with a weak D call TRBD1 (6 bases). V lost 5 bases to trimming and J lost 6 bases, with 13 bases between them. This CDR3 is 13 amino acids long. The germline V gene has CDR1 MNHNS and CDR2 SASEGT. The CDR3 DNA reads TGTGCCAGCAGTAGGCAGGGGTCGGCTGAAGCTTTCTTT. Amino acids: CASSRQGSAEAFF.

The J gene is TRBJ1-3, the V gene TRBV4-1; unclear D gene. V was clipped by 6 bases and J by 0 bases, with 12 bases between them. This CDR3 has 15 amino acids. Germline V CDR1 and CDR2: MGHRA, YSYEKL. The CDR3 spells CASRQNSFSGNTIYF. CDR3 DNA: TGCGCCAGCAGACAAAACAGCTTCTCTGGAAACACCATATATTTT.

This clone showed up just once. This sequence joins TRBV15 and TRBJ2-5; perhaps TRBD1 as D (5 bases). The CDR3 is 11 amino acids. Germline values: CDR1 LNHNV, CDR2 YYDKDF (reference sequence). V was clipped by 5 bases and J by 11 bases, with 12 bases between them. The CDR3 spells CATSWGLEQYF. Written as DNA, the CDR3 is TGTGCCACCAGCTGGGGCCTAGAGCAGTACTTC.

The genes are TRBV7-9 and TRBJ2-5; D unresolved. V lost 2 bases and J lost 1, with 8 bases in between. The CDR3 sequence is 14 residues long. Germline-derived CDR1 and CDR2 are SEHNR and FQNEAQ (reference sequence). The CDR3 region has the DNA TGTGCCAGCAGCTTAAACGGTCCCCAAGAGACCCAGTACTTC. Translated, it gives CASSLNGPQETQYF.

The CDR3 here is CAISVQINSYEQYF. The CDR3 bases are TGTGCCATCAGTGTACAGATAAACAGCTACGAGCAGTACTTC. The chain joins TRBV10-3 to TRBJ2-7; D not resolved. Germline CDR1 ENHRY, CDR2 SYGVKD. Trimming took 4 bases from V and 3 from J, leaving 13 bases between them. CDR3 length: 14 residues.

As regards this clone: Relative to the germline gene, one junction end is altered; a read error may explain this. The CDR3 nucleotides are TGTGCCAGTAGTACCAGACCGGCGACGAACAGTGAAGCTTTCTTT. It yields the protein CASSTRPATNSEAFF. The genes are TRBV19 and TRBJ1-1, with D hard to call. Per the germline V gene, CDR1 is LNHDA and CDR2 is SQIVND (reference sequence). The CDR3 covers 15 residues.

The chain employs TRBV29-1 and TRBJ1-5; 8 nucleotides align to TRBD1. The CDR3 sequence is 14 residues long. The V gene's germline CDR1 is SQVTM and CDR2 ANQGSEA. The ends lost 7 bases at V and 5 bases at J; junction bases unmatched: 10. CDR3 amino acids: CSAASDRVDQPQHF. In DNA, the CDR3 is TGCAGCGCAGCTTCGGACAGGGTCGATCAGCCCCAGCATTTT.

A single count supports this clone. The junction does not match germline at one end; this may be a read error. V usage is TRBV6-1 and J usage is TRBJ1-3, with D maybe TRBD1 (6 bases). CDR1 and CDR2 from the germline V gene are MNHNS and SASEGT. This CDR3 comprises 14 residues. The CDR3 protein is CASSEGTLGNTIYF. In DNA form, the CDR3 reads TGTGCCAGCAGCGAAGGGACACTAGGAAACACCATATATTTT.

This clone was found a few times. The chain couples TRBV28 to TRBJ1-4; D remains ambiguous. This CDR3 is built from 14 residues. Germline CDR1 MDHEN, CDR2 SYDVKM. The V and J ends lost 7 bases and 5 bases respectively, with 14 bases between them. The CDR3 loop reads CASTNLVPNEKLFF. CDR3 coding DNA: TGTGCCAGCACTAACTTGGTCCCAAATGAAAAACTGTTTTTT.

The genes are TRBV7-9 and TRBJ1-2; D gene ambiguous. The germline V gene has CDR1 SEHNR and CDR2 FQNEAQ (reference sequence). The CDR3 has 13 amino acids. The V and J ends lost 5 bases and 5 bases respectively, with 12 bases between them. CDR3: CASSPDGVYGYTF. The CDR3 DNA reads TGTGCCAGCAGCCCGGACGGGGTGTATGGCTACACCTTC.

CDR3 residues: CASSVGGARVEAFF. CDR3 nucleotides: TGTGCCAGCAGCGTTGGGGGGGCGCGGGTTGAAGCTTTCTTT. The J gene is TRBJ1-1, the V gene TRBV9; a weak D match, TRBD1 (6 bases). Deletions cut 2 bases from V and 7 bases from J, with 15 bases between. This CDR3 has 14 residues. Per the germline V gene, CDR1 is SGDLS and CDR2 is YYNGEE.

The J gene is TRBJ2-5, the V gene TRBV7-2; a possible D gene is TRBD2 (5 bases). The DNA end lines up better with TRBJ2-7; the J call may be wrong. This CDR3 contains 14 residues. Germline lookup yields CDR1 SGHTA and CDR2 FQGNSA. CDR3 nucleotides: TGTGCCAGCAGCTTAGTGGGCTGGGAGTACGAGCAGTACTTC. Residues: CASSLVGWEYEQYF.

This clone was counted once. The rearrangement links TRBV10-3 to TRBJ1-2; the D gene is possibly TRBD1 (5 bases). The V gene lost 0 bases and the J gene lost 8 bases, with 10 bases spanning the gap. Germline CDR1 reads ENHRY; CDR2 reads SYGVKD. The CDR3 is 13 amino acids. The CDR3 here is CAISESDREGYTF. CDR3 coding DNA: TGTGCCATCAGTGAGTCCGACAGAGAGGGCTACACCTTC.

The chain couples TRBV5-8 to TRBJ1-1; 7 bases map to TRBD1. The length of the CDR3 is 13 residues. Germline CDR1 SGHTS, CDR2 YDEGEE. Unmatched junction bases numbered 5, after V lost 5 bases and J lost 4 bases. CDR3 in DNA: TGTGCCAGCAGTAAAACAGGGGCCACTGAAGCTTTCTTT. It yields the protein CASSKTGATEAFF.